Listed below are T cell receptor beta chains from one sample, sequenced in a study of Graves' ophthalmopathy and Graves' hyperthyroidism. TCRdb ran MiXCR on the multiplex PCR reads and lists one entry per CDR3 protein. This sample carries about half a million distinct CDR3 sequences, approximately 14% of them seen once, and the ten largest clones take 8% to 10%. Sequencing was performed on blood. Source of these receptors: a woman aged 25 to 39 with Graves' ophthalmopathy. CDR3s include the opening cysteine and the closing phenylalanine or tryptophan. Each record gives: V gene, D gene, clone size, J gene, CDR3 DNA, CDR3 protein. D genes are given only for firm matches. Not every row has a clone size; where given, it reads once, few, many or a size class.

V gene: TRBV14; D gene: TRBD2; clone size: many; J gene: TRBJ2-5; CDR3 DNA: TGTGCCAGCAGACCTACTAGCGGGAGAGGAGAGACCCAGTACTTC; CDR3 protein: CASRPTSGRGETQYF
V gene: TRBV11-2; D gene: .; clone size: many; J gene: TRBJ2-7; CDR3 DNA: TGTGCCAGCAGCTTAAGTCCCAGGGCCTCCGAGCAGTACTTC; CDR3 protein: CASSLSPRASEQYF
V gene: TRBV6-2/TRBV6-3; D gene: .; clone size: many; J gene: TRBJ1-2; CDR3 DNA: TGTGCCAGCAGTTATAAGTCGGGCTACACCTTC; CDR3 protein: CASSYKSGYTF
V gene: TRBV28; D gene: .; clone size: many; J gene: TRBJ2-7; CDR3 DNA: TGTGCCAGCAGTTTATGCGTAGGGAGCTCCTACGAGCAGTACTTC; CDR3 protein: CASSLCVGSSYEQYF
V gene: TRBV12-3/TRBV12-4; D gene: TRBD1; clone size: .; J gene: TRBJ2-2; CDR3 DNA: TGTGCCAGCAGTTTGAACCAGGGGGTCACCGGGGATCTGTTTTTT; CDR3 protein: CASSLNQGVTGDLFF
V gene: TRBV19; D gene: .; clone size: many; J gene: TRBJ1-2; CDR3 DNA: TGTGCCACCCGGACATACCCTGGCTACACCTTC; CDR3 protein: CATRTYPGYTF
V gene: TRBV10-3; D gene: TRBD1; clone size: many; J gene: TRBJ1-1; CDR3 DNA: TGTGCCATCAGTGACGAGACAGGGGTCACTGAAGCTTTCTTT; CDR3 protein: CAISDETGVTEAFF
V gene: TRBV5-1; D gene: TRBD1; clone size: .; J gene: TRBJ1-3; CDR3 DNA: TGCGCCAGCAGCTTGCGACAGGGGGCAGACACCATATATTTT; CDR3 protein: CASSLRQGADTIYF
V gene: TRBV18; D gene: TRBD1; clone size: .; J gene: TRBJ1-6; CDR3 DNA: TGTGCCAGCTCACCACCGGGACAGGGATCCGGTTCACCCCTCCACTTT; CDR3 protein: CASSPPGQGSGSPLHF
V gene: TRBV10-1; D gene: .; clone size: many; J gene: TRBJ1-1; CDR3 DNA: TGCGCCAGCAGTGAAGCCGGGGGGGGGAAAGCTTTCTTT; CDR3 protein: CASSEAGGGKAFF
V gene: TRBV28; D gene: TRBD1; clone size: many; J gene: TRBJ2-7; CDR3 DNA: TGTGCCAGCAGTTGGATCCCGGGACAGCAATCCTACGAGCAGTACTTC; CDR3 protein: CASSWIPGQQSYEQYF
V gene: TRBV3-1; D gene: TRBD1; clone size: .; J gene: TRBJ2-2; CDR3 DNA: TGTGCCAGCAGCCCGGGACAGATAGTCACCGGGGAGCTGTTTTTT; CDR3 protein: CASSPGQIVTGELFF
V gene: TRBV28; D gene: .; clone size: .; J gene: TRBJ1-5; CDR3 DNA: TGTGCCAGCAGTTTATTCGGTCAGTTTCGCAATCAGCCCCAGCATTTT; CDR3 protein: CASSLFGQFRNQPQHF
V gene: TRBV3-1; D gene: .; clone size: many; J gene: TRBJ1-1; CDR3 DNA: TGTGCCAGCACAAATCCGGGGGGCACTGAAGCTTTCTTT; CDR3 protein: CASTNPGGTEAFF
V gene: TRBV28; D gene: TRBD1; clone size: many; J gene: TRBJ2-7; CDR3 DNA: TGTGCCAGCAGTGGAATCGGACAGGGCTTGAACGAGCAGTACTTC; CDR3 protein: CASSGIGQGLNEQYF
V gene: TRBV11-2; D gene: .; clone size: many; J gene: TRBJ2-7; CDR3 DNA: TGTGCCAGCAGCAGAAACCACTTCTACGAGCAGTACTTC; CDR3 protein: CASSRNHFYEQYF
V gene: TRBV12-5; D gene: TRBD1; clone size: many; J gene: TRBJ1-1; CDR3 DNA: TGTGCTAGTGGTTTACGGAGACAGGGGATTTCGGGCACTGAAGCTTTCTTT; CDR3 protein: CASGLRRQGISGTEAFF
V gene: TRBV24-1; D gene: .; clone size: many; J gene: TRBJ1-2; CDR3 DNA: TGTGCCACCAGTGATAGAGCTAACTATGGCTACACCTTC; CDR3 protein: CATSDRANYGYTF
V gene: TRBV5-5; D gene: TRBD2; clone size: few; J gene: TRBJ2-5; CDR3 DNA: TGTGCCAGCAGCTCCAGGGCCGGGACTAGCGAAGAGACCCAGTACTTC; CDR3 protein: CASSSRAGTSEETQYF
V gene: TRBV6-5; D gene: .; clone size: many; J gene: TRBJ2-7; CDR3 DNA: TGTGCCAGCAGTACCACCCCAGGGGGGAATAGGTACGAGCAGTACTTC; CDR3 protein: CASSTTPGGNRYEQYF
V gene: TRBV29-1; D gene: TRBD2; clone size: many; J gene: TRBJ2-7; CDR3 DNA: TGCAGCGTTGTGATCGGGGGGAAATACGAGCAGTACTTC; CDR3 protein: CSVVIGGKYEQYF
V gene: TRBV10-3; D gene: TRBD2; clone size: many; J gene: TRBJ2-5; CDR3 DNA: TGTGCCATCAGTGACCCCGGGACTAGCGGGAGGGCCCGGGAGACCCAGTACTTC; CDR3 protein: CAISDPGTSGRARETQYF
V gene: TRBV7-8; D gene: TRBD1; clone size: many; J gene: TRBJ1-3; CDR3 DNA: TGTGCCAGCAGCTTTGAGACAGGGCGAGGAAACACCATATATTTT; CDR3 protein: CASSFETGRGNTIYF
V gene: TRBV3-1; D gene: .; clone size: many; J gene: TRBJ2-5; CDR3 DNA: TGTGCCAGCAGCCAAGCCCTTACGGAGGGAGAGACCCAGTACTTC; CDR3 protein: CASSQALTEGETQYF
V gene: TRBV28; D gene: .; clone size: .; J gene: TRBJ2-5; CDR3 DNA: TGCGCCAGCAGCTCAAGAGCGGACAGTCAAGAGACCCAGTACTTC; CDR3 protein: CASSSRADSQETQYF
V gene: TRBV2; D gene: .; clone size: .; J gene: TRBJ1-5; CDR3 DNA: TGTGCCAGCAGTGTCTGGCAGGGGAATAATCAGCCCCAGCATTTT; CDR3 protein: CASSVWQGNNQPQHF
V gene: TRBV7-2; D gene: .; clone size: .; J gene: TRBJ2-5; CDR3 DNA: TGTGCCAGCAGTTTCGGGGGAGTGTGGACCCAGTACTTC; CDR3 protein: CASSFGGVWTQYF
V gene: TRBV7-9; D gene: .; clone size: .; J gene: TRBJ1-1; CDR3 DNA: TGTGCCAGCAGCTTTTCCGGGGCAATGAACACTGAAGCTTTCTTT; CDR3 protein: CASSFSGAMNTEAFF
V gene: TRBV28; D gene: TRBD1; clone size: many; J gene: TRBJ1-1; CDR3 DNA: TGTGCCAGCAGTTCCCGGACAGGCTACACTGAAGCTTTCTTT; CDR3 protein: CASSSRTGYTEAFF
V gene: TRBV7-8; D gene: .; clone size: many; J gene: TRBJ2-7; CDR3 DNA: TGTGCCAGCAGCTTAGCCGGGCAGGAGCAGTACTTC; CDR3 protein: CASSLAGQEQYF
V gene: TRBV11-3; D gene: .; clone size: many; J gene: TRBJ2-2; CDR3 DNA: TGTGCCAGCAGCCCCCCCGCAGCGAACACCGGGGAGCTGTTTTTT; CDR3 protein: CASSPPAANTGELFF
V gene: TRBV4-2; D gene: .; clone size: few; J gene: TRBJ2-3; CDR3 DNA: TGTGCCAGCAGCCAATTGACCGAGGGATCCACAGATACGCAGTATTTT; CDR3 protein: CASSQLTEGSTDTQYF
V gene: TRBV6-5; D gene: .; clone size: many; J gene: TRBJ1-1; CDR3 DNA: TGTGCCAGCATCAGCCTTCGGGGGGGCACTGAAGCTTTCTTT; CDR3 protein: CASISLRGGTEAFF
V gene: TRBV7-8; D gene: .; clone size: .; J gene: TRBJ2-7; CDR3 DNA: TGTGCCAGCAGCTCTTCGGGAAATGTCTACGAGCAGTACTTC; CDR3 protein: CASSSSGNVYEQYF
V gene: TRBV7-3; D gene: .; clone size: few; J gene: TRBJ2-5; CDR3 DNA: TGTGCCAGCAGCTTTTCAGCCTCGATGGCAGAGACCAAGTACTTC; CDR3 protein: CASSFSASMAETKYF
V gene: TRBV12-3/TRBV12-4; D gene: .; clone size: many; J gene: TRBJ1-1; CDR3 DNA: TGTGCCAGCGCTAAGGGGGGAATGAACACTGAAGCTTTCTTT; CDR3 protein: CASAKGGMNTEAFF
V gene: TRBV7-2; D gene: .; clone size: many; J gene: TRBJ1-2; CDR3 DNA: TGTGCCAGCAGCTACCTGGAAGGCCTCTATGGCTACACCTTC; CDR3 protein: CASSYLEGLYGYTF
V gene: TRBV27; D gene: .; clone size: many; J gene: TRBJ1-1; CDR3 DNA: TGTGCCAGCACCAAGAACTACCGGGGAAGACCTGAAGCTTTCTTT; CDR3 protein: CASTKNYRGRPEAFF
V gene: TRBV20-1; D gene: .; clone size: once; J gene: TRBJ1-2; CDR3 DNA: TGCAGTGTAGGGGGAGGATATGGCTACACCTTC; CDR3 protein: CSVGGGYGYTF
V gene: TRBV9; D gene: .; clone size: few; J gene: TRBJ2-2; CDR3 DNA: TGTGCCAGCAGCGTAAGCGGGCCGCCCGGGGAGCTGTTTTTT; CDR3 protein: CASSVSGPPGELFF
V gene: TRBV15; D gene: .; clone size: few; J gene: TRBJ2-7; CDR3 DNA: TGTGCCACCAGCAGAGATCAGCGACAATTCTACGAGCAGTACTTC; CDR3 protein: CATSRDQRQFYEQYF